Presented here are 17 T cell receptor beta chains from one specimen sequenced in a study of T cell repertoires in cytomegalovirus infection. TCRdb recomputed calls from the reads with MiXCR, one row per CDR3 protein. This sample has nearly 550,000 distinct CDR3 sequences; about 15% occur once, and the top ten carry roughly a quarter. The material sequenced was CD8+ T cells from PBMCs. These receptors were obtained from a human donor in good health (CMV status not recorded). Some clones in this sample may be carry-over from other donors' samples.

The chain links TRBV20-1 to TRBJ2-7; a weak D match, TRBD2 (6 bases). This CDR3 has 15 residues. Trimming stripped 0 bases from V and 3 bases from J, with 15 bases between. Germline lookup yields CDR1 DFQATT and CDR2 SNEGSKA (reference sequence). In DNA form, the CDR3 reads TGCAGTGCTAGAGATGACGGGGGTCGGCACTACGAGCAGTACTTC. Its protein is CSARDDGGRHYEQYF.

This clonotype was recorded at least ten times. The chain uses TRBV10-3 and TRBJ2-7; 10 bases map to TRBD2. Losses at the gene ends were 0 bases for V and 4 bases for J; bases not matched to a gene: 3. Germline V gene sequence: CDR1 ENHRY, CDR2 SYGVKD. The CDR3 contains 15 residues. CDR3 bases: TGTGCCATCAGTGAGTCAGGGACTAGCGCTTACGAGCAGTACTTC. It encodes CAISESGTSAYEQYF.

In regard to this clonotype: This is likely a read error, given that the CDR3 carries no conserved phenylalanine or tryptophan at its end. The chain combines TRBV27 with TRBJ2-7; TRBD1 matches at 9 bases. Per germline, CDR1 MNHEY and CDR2 SMNVEV (reference sequence). The junction had 4 bases not matched to a gene; V was cut back by 10 bases and J by 3 bases. The CDR3 consists of 12 residues. The CDR3 DNA reads TGTGCCACAGGACAGGGGAACTACGAGCAGTACTTA. Protein product: CATGQGNYEQYL.

This clonotype was recorded at least ten times. The chain employs TRBV6-5 and TRBJ1-1; TRBD1 matches at 8 bases. CDR3 size: 13 residues. Per germline, CDR1 MNHEY and CDR2 SVGAGI. The V segment lost 5 bases and the J segment 5 bases; nucleotides outside the gene matches: 4. The CDR3 here is CASSRTGRTEAFF. The CDR3 nucleotides read TGTGCCAGCAGTCGGACAGGGCGGACTGAAGCTTTCTTT.

This clonotype was observed a handful of times. This sequence joins TRBV11-2 and TRBJ2-7, with TRBD2 matching over 7 bases. This CDR3 is 16 amino acids long. The ends lost 2 bases at V and 1 base at J; junction bases unmatched: 8. Looked up from germline, CDR1 is SGHAT and CDR2 is FQNNGV. The CDR3 loop is CASSLWGGSGSYEQYF. CDR3 coding DNA: TGTGCCAGCAGCTTATGGGGCGGGAGTGGATCCTACGAGCAGTACTTC.

This CDR3 is CASYPGGVRTEAFF. CDR3 DNA: TGTGCCAGCTATCCCGGGGGGGTACGCACTGAAGCTTTCTTT. The J gene is TRBJ1-1, the V gene TRBV27, with a weak D call TRBD1 (5 bases). V gave up 8 bases and J gave up 4 bases, with 17 bases separating them. Germline CDR1 reads MNHEY; CDR2 reads SMNVEV (reference sequence). The CDR3 sequence is 14 residues long.

This clonotype was recorded many times. The V call is TRBV12-3 or TRBV12-4, the J call TRBJ1-2, with 7 bases identical to TRBD1. The CDR3 consists of 12 residues. J was trimmed by 9 bases and V by 5 bases; bases with no gene match: 6. The CDR3 is CASSQDRARYTF. The CDR3 nucleotides read TGTGCCAGCAGTCAAGACAGGGCGCGCTACACCTTC.

V usage is TRBV20-1 and J usage is TRBJ2-5; TRBD2 is a possible D gene (7 bases). With 0 bases removed from V and 3 bases from J, the gap between germline ends came to 17 bases. This CDR3 has 16 amino acids. Germline CDR1 DFQATT, CDR2 SNEGSKA (reference sequence). The CDR3 spells CSARDRAGAVEETQYF. The CDR3 nucleotides read TGCAGTGCTAGAGATAGGGCGGGGGCGGTCGAAGAGACCCAGTACTTC.

Ten or more counts support this clonotype. V and J are TRBV7-9 and TRBJ1-1; D is ambiguous. Trimming cost V 3 bases and J 7 bases, with 6 bases left between them. The CDR3 runs to 11 residues. Germline CDR1 and CDR2: SEHNR and FQNEAQ (reference sequence). For the CDR3, the DNA is TGTGCCAGCAGCTTTTCGGGTGAAGCTTTCTTT. It is translated as CASSFSGEAFF.

This clonotype was counted many times. The rearrangement joins TRBV12-3 or TRBV12-4 to TRBJ2-1, with D maybe TRBD1 (6 bases). V was cut by 5 bases and J by 0 bases, with 14 bases left in between. This CDR3 is built from 16 residues. CDR3 sequence reads: CASSDPTGDSYNEQFF. The CDR3 region has the DNA TGTGCCAGCAGTGACCCGACAGGAGACTCCTACAATGAGCAGTTCTTC.

The chain employs TRBV5-8 and TRBJ2-1; D is ambiguous. The CDR3 consists of 14 residues. The V end was cut by 7 bases, the J end by 0 bases, with 11 bases between. Per the germline V gene, CDR1 is SGHTS and CDR2 is YDEGEE. CDR3 in DNA: TGTGCCAGCCCCTCGGATAGCTCCTACAATGAGCAGTTCTTC. This encodes CASPSDSSYNEQFF.

J is TRBJ1-1 and V is TRBV19; 7 bases line up with TRBD1. The germline gives CDR1 LNHDA, CDR2 SQIVND (reference sequence). The CDR3 consists of 13 residues. Trimming took 7 bases from V and 4 from J; bases not matched to a gene: 6. CDR3: CASKGGISTEAFF. CDR3 nucleotides: TGTGCCAGTAAAGGGGGCATAAGCACTGAAGCTTTCTTT.

The sample holds many counts of this clonotype. The chain's CDR3 is CASSLYREGEQYF. In nucleotides, the CDR3 is TGTGCCAGCAGTTTATACAGGGAGGGCGAGCAGTACTTC. V and J are TRBV28 and TRBJ2-7, with a possible D match to TRBD2 (7 bases). The V end lost 1 base, the J end lost 6 bases, and 10 bases lay between the germline ends. The germline gives CDR1 MDHEN, CDR2 SYDVKM. This CDR3 has 13 residues.

The table lists this clonotype with many counts. This sequence joins TRBV19 and TRBJ2-1; D is unresolved. The germline gives CDR1 LNHDA, CDR2 SQIVND (reference sequence). This CDR3 comprises 14 residues. V shed 4 bases and J shed 4 bases, with 11 bases lying between them. CDR3 coding DNA: TGTGCCAGTAGTAAGGCAGACCCGTACAATGAGCAGTTCTTC. Residues: CASSKADPYNEQFF.

This clonotype was recorded many times. The chain joins TRBV6-6 to TRBJ2-1; 10 bases fit TRBD1. CDR3 length: 16 amino acids. Per the germline V gene, CDR1 is MNHNY and CDR2 is SVGAGI (reference sequence). J was trimmed by 8 bases and V by 0 bases; bases with no gene match: 7. This chain's CDR3 is CASSYSSRQGADEQFF. CDR3 nucleotide sequence: TGTGCCAGCAGTTACTCGAGTAGACAGGGGGCGGATGAGCAGTTCTTC.

The chain has TRBV27 and TRBJ2-5, with TRBD2 matching 9 bases. The CDR3 length is 15 residues. The germline gives CDR1 MNHEY, CDR2 SMNVEV (reference sequence). The V gene end was trimmed by 3 bases and the J gene end by 7 bases; junction bases not matched to a gene: 9. The CDR3 sequence is CASSFAGGGLVTQYF. The CDR3 DNA reads as TGTGCCAGCAGTTTCGCGGGAGGGGGTTTAGTGACCCAGTACTTC.

A few counts support this clonotype. J is TRBJ2-1 and V is TRBV6-1; maybe TRBD2 (5 bases). Germline-derived CDR1 and CDR2 are MNHNS and SASEGT. This CDR3 comprises 15 residues. V lost 2 bases and J 4 bases, leaving 12 bases between the germline ends. CDR3 nucleotide sequence: TGTGCCAGCAGTGAATCCAGCGGAATTTACAATGAGCAGTTCTTC. This encodes CASSESSGIYNEQFF.